This passage covers 10 T cell receptor beta chains from one sample sequenced in a study of shared clonotypes between healthy human individuals. TCRdb's copy holds only in-frame clones and misses some; the assay was immunoSEQ multiplex PCR. The sample gives fewer than 3 million clones, just under 95% of which show up once; 0.3% to 0.4% is in the top ten. Material: naive CD4+ T cells from PBMCs. Subset indicated: CD45RA+ positively selected. The receptors were gathered from a man younger than 35 in good health. Some clones in this sample may be carry-over from other donors' samples.

As for this clone: Other DNA sequences of this sample code for an identical CDR3. The rearrangement joins TRBV7-3 to TRBJ2-2, with D possibly called TRBD1 or TRBD2 (5 bases each). V was clipped by 3 bases and J by 2 bases, with 13 bases between them. The CDR3 has 16 residues. Germline V gene lookup returns CDR1 SGHTA and CDR2 FQGTGA. CDR3 in DNA: TGTGCCAGCAGCTTGAATGCCGGGACCAACACCGGGGAGCTGTTTTTT. Its translation is CASSLNAGTNTGELFF.

The chain joins TRBV6-5 to TRBJ2-6; D ambiguous. This CDR3 has 15 amino acids. Trimming took off 6 bases at V and 0 bases at J, with 9 bases between the two ends. Germline values: CDR1 MNHEY, CDR2 SVGAGI. This CDR3 is CASSRRDSGANVLTF. The CDR3 DNA reads TGTGCCAGCAGCCGTAGGGACTCTGGGGCCAACGTCCTGACTTTC.

The genes are TRBV5-1 and TRBJ2-2; 8 nucleotides match TRBD1. Germline loops: CDR1 SGHRS, CDR2 YFSETQ. Unmatched junction bases numbered 3, after V lost 5 bases and J lost 0 bases. The CDR3 contains 15 residues. The CDR3 region has the DNA TGCGCCAGCAGGGAACAGGGGGCGAACACCGGGGAGCTGTTTTTT. Amino acids: CASREQGANTGELFF.

About this clone itself: At the DNA level, this CDR3 is encoded by other sequences in the same sample as well. The chain links TRBV29-1 to TRBJ1-5; D call uncertain. Trimming left V 4 bases short and J 0 bases short, with 4 bases between. CDR1 SQVTM and CDR2 ANQGSEA come from the germline V gene. The CDR3 runs 12 residues. CDR3 bases: TGCAGCGTTGGGGGTAGCAATCAGCCCCAGCATTTT. This gives the protein CSVGGSNQPQHF.

The rearrangement links TRBV7-3 to TRBJ2-5; D is uncertain. The CDR3 covers 13 residues. Trimming shortened V by 6 bases and J by 4 bases, and 12 bases separated the two germline ends. From germline, CDR1 is SGHTA and CDR2 FQGTGA. In DNA, the CDR3 is TGTGCCAGCAGAAGAACGGGTGGAGAGACCCAGTACTTC. Its translation: CASRRTGGETQYF.

The chain carries TRBV10-3 and TRBJ2-7, with D perhaps matching TRBD2 (6 bases). The CDR3 contains 21 residues. V lost 3 bases and J lost 6, with 36 bases in between. The germline CDR1 and CDR2 sequences are ENHRY and SYGVKD. As DNA, the CDR3 is TGTGCCATCAGTGAATGGAACAGAAGGGAATCGGGAGAAGGGCCATTCGTCGAGCAGTACTTC. This sequence encodes CAISEWNRRESGEGPFVEQYF.

The chain recombines TRBV27 with TRBJ2-5; D might be TRBD1 or TRBD2, each matching 5 bases. CDR3 length: 16 residues. The germline V gene has CDR1 MNHEY and CDR2 SMNVEV (reference sequence). V was trimmed by 2 bases and J by 9 bases, leaving 22 bases between them. CDR3 DNA sequence: TGTGCCAGCAGTTTAACAACCGGGACCGCGAGTTGGGCCCAGTACTTC. Translation gives CASSLTTGTASWAQYF.

This clone was recorded only once. The chain carries TRBV5-4 and TRBJ2-3, with D perhaps TRBD1 (7 bases). Germline CDR1 and CDR2: SGHNT and YYREEE (reference sequence). Between the trimmed V and J ends, which lost 5 bases and 9 bases, there was a span of 13 bases. The length of the CDR3 is 12 residues. CDR3 amino acids: CASRTEGQTQYF. Written as DNA, the CDR3 is TGTGCCAGCAGGACGGAGGGACAGACGCAGTATTTT.

This clone was detected only once. The chain joins TRBV6-5 to TRBJ2-2; D is undetermined. This CDR3 has 14 residues. Trimming took off 7 bases at V and 4 bases at J, with 13 bases between the two ends. Germline V lookup: CDR1 MNHEY, CDR2 SVGAGI. The CDR3 here is CASTSGYVTGELFF. The CDR3 DNA sequence: TGTGCCAGCACCTCCGGTTATGTCACCGGGGAGCTGTTTTTT.

About this clone: Distinct nucleotide sequences in the sample also encode this CDR3. The chain is built from TRBV9 and TRBJ2-1; D is unresolved. V lost 0 bases and J 0 bases, leaving 10 bases between the germline ends. The V gene's germline CDR1 is SGDLS and CDR2 YYNGEE. The CDR3 has 16 residues. The CDR3 nucleotides read TGTGCCAGCAGCGTAGTCGGTTTGAGCTCCTACAATGAGCAGTTCTTC. Amino acids: CASSVVGLSSYNEQFF. Filled out from reference TRBV9 and TRBJ2-1, the complete variable domain reads DSGVTQTPKHLITATGQRVTLRCSPRSGDLSVYWYQQSLDQGLQFLIQYYNGEERAKGNILERFSAQQFPDLHSELNLSSLELGDSALYFCASSVVGLSSYNEQFFGPGTRLTVL.